This T cell receptor beta chain was observed in a study of beta chain features in type 1 diabetes. Expressed TCRB transcripts were sequenced, since all the RNA that had been isolated was reverse transcribed. The repertoire was sequenced with immunoSEQ multiplex PCR; TCRdb's copy has only in-frame clones and lacks some. The table records some 700,000 clones, roughly 12% of them present only once. V trimming: 3 bases; J trimming: 4 bases; junction bases outside the gene matches: 1. Germline V gene sequence: CDR1 MNHEY, CDR2 SMNVEV (reference sequence). CDR3 size: 14 residues. This clone was counted only a few times. No antigen is known for it. The study, taken as a whole, reports: Moderately but significantly shorter TCRB CDR3s were found in Type 1 diabetes patients in all four CD4+ subsets.

Approximately 0.11 L of blood, on average, came from one heparinised draw per donor. Markers CD45RO/CCR7/CD25/CD127/CD95/CD27 served to sort CD4+ naive, central memory, regulatory and stem cell-like memory cells. This TCR derives from a man in his late teens or twenties with type 1 diabetes. The sample was naive CD4+ T cells from blood. The J gene is TRBJ1-5, the V gene TRBV27; 9 bases map to TRBD1. The CDR3 protein is CASSFGTGNQPQHF. In DNA form, the CDR3 reads TGTGCCAGCAGTTTTGGGACAGGGAATCAGCCCCAGCATTTT.